The rows below give T cell receptor beta chains drawn from one sample of a study of blood T cell repertoires in COVID-19. Generated by immunoSEQ multiplex PCR, the TCRdb table keeps only in-frame clones and is missing some. Here the sample spans 280,000 or so clones, about nine tenths being singletons. Sample: PBMCs or T cells enriched from blood (not recorded which). The receptors were sampled from a woman aged 45-59 years who had been exposed to COVID-19. Each CDR3 is given with its conserved first and last residue.

V gene | CDR3 protein
TRBV6-1 | CASSEFGGRGRELFF
TRBV11-2 | CASSLHMTGSTYNEQFF
TRBV5-1 | CASSLEPGKSSYEQYF
TRBV5-1 | CASSLAYRAEDEKLFF
TRBV3-1/TRBV3-2 | CASSQASLDTQYF
TRBV27 | CASSIIAGLGYGYTF
TRBV11-2 | CASSLGGLTYEQYF
TRBV12-3/TRBV12-4 | CASSSQGAYEQYF
TRBV5-1 | CASSREAGDGEKLFF
TRBV5-1 | CASSFGRGGSSYEQYF